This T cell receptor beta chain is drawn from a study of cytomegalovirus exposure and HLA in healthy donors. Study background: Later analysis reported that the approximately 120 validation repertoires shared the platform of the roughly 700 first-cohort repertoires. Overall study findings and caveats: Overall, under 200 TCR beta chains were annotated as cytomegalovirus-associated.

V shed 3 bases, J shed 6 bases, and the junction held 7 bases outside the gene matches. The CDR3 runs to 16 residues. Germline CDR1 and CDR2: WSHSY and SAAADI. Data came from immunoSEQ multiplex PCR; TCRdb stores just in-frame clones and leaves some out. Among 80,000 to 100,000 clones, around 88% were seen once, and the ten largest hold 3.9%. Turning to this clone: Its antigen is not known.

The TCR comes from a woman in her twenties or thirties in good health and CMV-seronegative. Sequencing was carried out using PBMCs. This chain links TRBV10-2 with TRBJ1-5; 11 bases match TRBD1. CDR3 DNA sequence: TGCGCCAGCAGTGATCTTGGACAGGGGGCTGGTCAGCCCCAGCATTTT. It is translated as CASSDLGQGAGQPQHF.